This is a list of T cell receptor beta chains from one sample in a study of cytomegalovirus exposure and HLA in healthy donors. The method was immunoSEQ multiplex PCR; TCRdb's version includes in-frame clones alone and lacks a portion of them. The repertoire includes under 150,000 clones, 70% to 80% of them detected once, and about 1.8% sits in the top ten. Sequencing was performed on PBMCs. The receptors derive from a woman aged 50 to 60 in good health and CMV-seronegative. Each CDR3 is given without its conserved first and last residue.

J gene,V gene,CDR3 protein
TRBJ2-2,TRBV10-2,ASREDRGQAGELF
TRBJ2-5,TRBV4-2,ASSQEAWGTSQETQY
TRBJ1-5,TRBV6-1,ASSERQYSNQPQH
TRBJ2-1,TRBV2,ASSEGQGAAYEQF
TRBJ1-2,TRBV7-8,ASSLIREANYGYT
TRBJ1-5,TRBV27,ASSPRANAFNQPQH
TRBJ2-7,TRBV30,AWSVVGGAAKTYEQY
TRBJ2-1,TRBV28,ASSGLAGLQSSYNEQL
TRBJ1-6,TRBV6-6,ASSYGAGDNSPLH
TRBJ1-2,TRBV4-2,ASSQDRDRGPGYT
TRBJ2-1,TRBV10-2,ASSERLAGGGPEQF
TRBJ1-6,TRBV5-1,ASSFGLFNSPLH
TRBJ2-1,TRBV6-5,ASSGQPYNEQF
TRBJ1-5,TRBV25-1,ASRADRIGEPQH
TRBJ2-1,TRBV7-9,ASSYDREQF
TRBJ1-2,TRBV6-5,ASSRNQGGGYT
TRBJ1-2,TRBV6-5,ASSKRGPVGYT
TRBJ2-4,TRBV28,ASSPTAPTGSNIQY
TRBJ1-1,TRBV7-2,ASRTQGATEAF
TRBJ2-1,TRBV9,ASSHDRTGRVYYNEQF
TRBJ1-5,TRBV5-5,ASSRQWGPNQPQH
TRBJ1-2,TRBV6-5,ASSRTGVHYGYT
TRBJ2-7,TRBV5-1,ASGLANTYEQY
TRBJ1-1,TRBV6-6,ASSLSTSTNTEAF
TRBJ2-3,TRBV9,ASSVVPGRTDTQY
TRBJ2-2,TRBV6-1,ASSGGLAGGMNTGELF
TRBJ2-6,TRBV18,ASSPVPRGPSGANVLT
TRBJ1-5,TRBV30,AWSSQADQPQH
TRBJ2-7,TRBV28,ASSFPPDRGTYEQY
TRBJ1-4,TRBV5-4,ASSLGGDNEKLF
-,TRBV29-1,SVEDYIGGTDYEQY
TRBJ1-5,TRBV7-2,ASSPEGGRGQPQH
TRBJ1-1,TRBV5-6,ASSWGVNTEAF
TRBJ1-2,TRBV28,ASSLPPGGYT
TRBJ2-2,TRBV2,ASSGQGTGELF
TRBJ1-1,TRBV4-3,ASSLATGPGQGGSEAF
TRBJ2-2,TRBV5-1,ASSWTGGAATPANTGELF
TRBJ2-7,TRBV7-6,ASSSWTGGKGYEQY
TRBJ1-2,TRBV7-2,ASSFPDNYGYT
TRBJ2-3,TRBV6-5,ASSSGYRGPSDTQY
TRBJ2-2,TRBV27,ASSLRGQGANTGELF
TRBJ1-6,TRBV5-8,ASSLGEGRGNSPLH
TRBJ2-7,TRBV6-1,ASSVTAGGTYEQY
TRBJ2-3,TRBV7-3,ASSNRTSGKRNEDRDTQY
TRBJ1-5,TRBV4-3,ASSQDQGEQPQH
TRBJ2-3,TRBV6-1,ASRAEGRATQY
TRBJ2-1,TRBV5-6,ASSSSSGSFYNEQF
TRBJ2-6,TRBV6-5,ASSYTGSGANVLT